The entry below describes one T cell receptor beta chain. Its cognate antigen is unknown. These data originate in a study of cytomegalovirus exposure and HLA in healthy donors. The V end was cut by 1 base, the J end by 2 bases, with 11 bases between. Germline CDR1 is SGDLS and CDR2 is YYNGEE. CDR3 length: 15 residues. The study ran its PCR with 60 Vbeta and 13 Jbeta primers. Assay used: immunoSEQ multiplex PCR; TCRdb lists only in-frame clones, some missing. The sample carries under 200,000 clones, about 80% recorded once. Study results and caveats: Links to common viral pathogens appeared, in a later analysis, for several of the most significant clusters.

The receptor's source is a woman aged 25 to 45 in good health and CMV-seropositive. V gene TRBV9 combines with J gene TRBJ2-3; D is unresolved. The sequenced sample was PBMCs. The CDR3 loop is CASSVLNRYTDTQYF. The CDR3 region has the DNA TGTGCCAGCAGCGTATTGAACAGATACACAGATACGCAGTATTTT.